Each of the 21 T cell receptor beta chains below was sequenced from the same sample in a study of cytomegalovirus exposure and HLA in healthy donors. Clones were read by immunoSEQ multiplex PCR, and TCRdb kept only the in-frame ones, dropping some. Of approximately 280,000 clones listed, 80% to 90% are singletons. Sequencing was done on a sample of PBMCs. The receptors were sampled from a woman aged 18-29 years in good health and CMV-seronegative.

V gene TRBV6-5 combines with J gene TRBJ2-3; the match to TRBD1 covers 7 bases. The V and J ends lost 7 bases and 0 bases, in that order; junction bases with no gene match: 7. Germline assignment: CDR1 MNHEY and CDR2 SVGAGI. CDR3 size: 15 residues. CDR3 region: CASTDRGLSTDTQYF. The CDR3, as DNA: TGTGCCAGCACCGATAGGGGGCTAAGCACAGATACGCAGTATTTT.

This chain uses TRBV5-1 with TRBJ1-3; TRBD1 matches at 10 bases. Germline CDR1 SGHRS, CDR2 YFSETQ. V trimming: 4 bases; J trimming: 0 bases; junction bases outside the gene matches: 10. This CDR3 contains 18 residues. CDR3 protein: CASSPRDRGLYSGNTIYF. CDR3 DNA: TGCGCCAGCAGCCCCCGGGACAGGGGCCTCTACTCTGGAAACACCATATATTTT.

This chain links TRBV6-5 with TRBJ2-3; D is unresolved. V lost 5 bases and J 2 bases, leaving 8 bases between the germline ends. CDR1 is MNHEY and CDR2 is SVGAGI in the germline V gene. CDR3 length: 13 amino acids. This chain's CDR3 is CASSDTPTDTQYF. In DNA, the CDR3 is TGTGCCAGCAGTGATACACCCACAGATACGCAGTATTTT.

The V gene is TRBV19, the J gene TRBJ1-2; tentative D call: TRBD1 (6 bases). CDR3 length: 13 residues. Trimming stripped 5 bases from V and 3 bases from J, with 10 bases between. Germline V gene sequence: CDR1 LNHDA, CDR2 SQIVND (reference sequence). CDR3 sequence (DNA): TGTGCCAGTAGTCGGACAGTCGACTATGGCTACACCTTC. Amino acids: CASSRTVDYGYTF.

V gene TRBV19 combines with J gene TRBJ1-2; 7 nucleotides line up with TRBD1. The CDR3 is made up of 14 amino acids. V was pared by 7 bases and J by 3 bases, with 8 bases of the junction left unmatched. Germline V gives CDR1 LNHDA, CDR2 SQIVND (reference sequence). The CDR3 DNA reads TGTGCCAGTACCACAGACAGGGAGGACTATGGCTACACCTTC. This gives the protein CASTTDREDYGYTF.

This rearrangement joins TRBV5-4 to TRBJ1-2, with 8 nucleotides matching TRBD1. The CDR3 contains 14 residues. The germline gives CDR1 SGHNT, CDR2 YYREEE (reference sequence). The V and J ends lost 7 bases and 4 bases, in that order; junction bases with no gene match: 9. DNA for the CDR3: TGTGCCAGCCGCAGGGGGCGCCTGGGCTATGGCTACACCTTC. Its translation is CASRRGRLGYGYTF.

This clone was observed a single time. The rearrangement links TRBV25-1 to TRBJ1-4, with D possibly TRBD1 on 5 matching bases. Germline values: CDR1 MGHDK, CDR2 SYGVNS. Between the trimmed V and J ends, which lost 2 bases and 14 bases, there was a span of 21 bases. This CDR3 is built from 15 residues. As DNA, the CDR3 is TGTGCCAGCAGTGAAGACGGGAGCTGGGTGCGGGGCCTGTTTTTT. Protein product: CASSEDGSWVRGLFF.

In this sample, this clone turned up a few times. The chain employs TRBV6-1 and TRBJ1-6; no definite D call. The CDR3 sequence is 14 residues long. Germline V gene data show CDR1 as MNHNS and CDR2 as SASEGT. V shed 6 bases and J shed 8 bases, with 14 bases lying between them. CDR3 DNA: TGTGCCAGCAGCCCCCAACAGTCAGATTCACCCCTCCACTTT. Amino acids: CASSPQQSDSPLHF.

The chain couples TRBV4-1 to TRBJ2-2; 10 nucleotides line up with TRBD1. Trimming removed 5 bases from V and 6 bases from J; junction bases left unmatched: 6. The germline V gene has CDR1 MGHRA and CDR2 YSYEKL. The CDR3 runs to 15 residues. CDR3 nucleotides: TGCGCCAGCAGCGGGGACAGGGGAGGTTCCGGGGAGCTGTTTTTT. It translates to CASSGDRGGSGELFF.

The genes are TRBV5-1 and TRBJ1-6, with 7 bases matching TRBD1. Germline values: CDR1 SGHRS, CDR2 YFSETQ. Trimming cost V 2 bases and J 6 bases; bases outside gene matches: 11. The CDR3 runs 17 residues. CDR3 sequence: CASSFNRDSPSNSPLHF. The CDR3 DNA is TGCGCCAGCAGCTTCAATAGGGACAGCCCTTCTAATTCACCCCTCCACTTT. The entire variable domain, with the rest obtained from reference TRBV5-1 and TRBJ1-6, is as follows: KAGVTQTPRYLIKTRGQQVTLSCSPISGHRSVSWYQQTPGQGLQFLFEYFSETQRNKGNFPGRFSGRQFSNSRSEMNVSTLELGDSALYLCASSFNRDSPSNSPLHFGNGTRLTVT.

The chain is built from TRBV5-1 and TRBJ1-2, with TRBD1 as a possible D gene (6 bases). Per germline, CDR1 SGHRS and CDR2 YFSETQ. CDR3 length: 13 residues. Between the trimmed V and J ends, which lost 3 bases and 6 bases, there was a span of 12 bases. CDR3 sequence (DNA): TGCGCCAGCAGCTCGACAGGTCGTAATGGCTACACCTTC. Amino acids: CASSSTGRNGYTF.

The chain couples TRBV4-1 to TRBJ1-3, with D possibly being TRBD1 (5 bases). V was cut by 6 bases and J by 2 bases, with 8 bases left in between. Germline loops: CDR1 MGHRA, CDR2 YSYEKL. The CDR3 extends over 13 amino acids. As DNA, the CDR3 is TGCGCCAGCAGGACAGCTACTGGAAACACCATATATTTT. Translating it yields CASRTATGNTIYF.

This chain connects TRBV7-9 to TRBJ1-1, with a possible D match to TRBD1 (6 bases). Germline CDR1 SEHNR, CDR2 FQNEAQ (reference sequence). The CDR3 is 14 amino acids. The germline V and J ends were trimmed by 5 bases and 3 bases, with 13 bases remaining between them. CDR3 residues: CASSPRDTDTEAFF. The DNA of the CDR3 is TGTGCCAGCAGCCCTCGGGACACCGACACTGAAGCTTTCTTT.

V gene TRBV30 combines with J gene TRBJ1-1; a weak D match, TRBD1 (6 bases). Trimming removed 2 bases at V and 5 bases at J, with 12 bases between. The CDR3 consists of 13 residues. Germline CDR1 is GTSNPN and CDR2 is SVGIG (reference sequence). The CDR3 spells CAWSLQGETEAFF. CDR3 in DNA: TGTGCCTGGAGTTTACAGGGTGAAACTGAAGCTTTCTTT. Full variable domain (remainder filled in from reference TRBV30 and TRBJ1-1): SQTIHQWPATLVQPVGSPLSLECTVEGTSNPNLYWYRQAAGRGLQLLFYSVGIGQISSEVPQNLSASRPQDRQFILSSKKLLLSDSGFYLCAWSLQGETEAFFGQGTRLTVV.

V is TRBV5-1 and J is TRBJ2-4; possibly TRBD1 for D (6 bases). Germline CDR1 reads SGHRS; CDR2 reads YFSETQ. V lost 0 bases and J 6 bases, leaving 19 bases between the germline ends. The CDR3 is 17 amino acids. This CDR3 is CASSLGNRALLGNIQYF. The CDR3 nucleotides read TGCGCCAGCAGCTTGGGGAACAGGGCTCTTCTTGGAAACATTCAGTACTTC.

CDR3 bases: TGTGCCAGCAGCTTAGGCCCTTTTGAGCGCGAAGCTTTCTTT. The encoded protein is CASSLGPFEREAFF. The rearrangement uses TRBV7-6 and TRBJ1-1; the D is unclear. The CDR3 is made up of 14 amino acids. Trimming took off 1 base at V and 8 bases at J, with 14 bases between the two ends. Germline CDR1 reads SGHVS; CDR2 reads FNYEAQ.

The gene calls are TRBV6-1 and TRBJ2-2; the match to TRBD1 covers 7 bases. The CDR3 covers 14 residues. Germline V CDR1 and CDR2: MNHNS, SASEGT. CDR3 residues: CPHPWDRNTGELFF. The CDR3, as DNA: TGTCCTCACCCCTGGGACAGAAACACCGGGGAGCTGTTTTTT.

The chain links TRBV27 to TRBJ1-4; D gene ambiguous. V lost 0 bases and J lost 0, with 11 bases in between. The germline V gene encodes CDR1 MNHEY and CDR2 SMNVEV (reference sequence). The CDR3 sequence is 17 residues long. This CDR3 is CASSLSHNSATNEKLFF. The CDR3 bases are TGTGCCAGCAGTTTATCCCATAACAGTGCAACTAATGAAAAACTGTTTTTT.

V gene TRBV2 combines with J gene TRBJ2-7, with TRBD1 matching over 12 bases. The CDR3 has 18 residues. The ends lost 6 bases at V and 6 bases at J; junction bases unmatched: 18. Germline assignment: CDR1 SNHLY and CDR2 FYNNEI. CDR3 loop: CASRLTPYAGQGAIEQYF. The CDR3 coding sequence is TGTGCCAGCAGGCTCACCCCCTATGCGGGACAGGGGGCAATCGAGCAGTACTTC.

This clone was counted once. The V gene is TRBV6-1, the J gene TRBJ2-7; TRBD2 matches at 10 bases. V lost 4 bases, J lost 6 bases, and 12 bases stayed unmatched. From germline, CDR1 is MNHNS and CDR2 SASEGT. This CDR3 region has 16 residues. In nucleotides, the CDR3 is TGTGCCAGCAGTGGGAATAGCGGGGGGCGTCCCTCCGAGCAGTACTTC. As protein: CASSGNSGGRPSEQYF.

CDR3 nucleotides: TGTGCCAGCAGCGACCGGGGGTTCGGGACTAGCGGCCATAAGCGAGCAGATACGCAGTATTTT. This sequence encodes CASSDRGFGTSGHKRADTQYF. The chain is built from TRBV9 and TRBJ2-3; the match to TRBD2 covers 11 bases. Germline V CDR1 and CDR2: SGDLS, YYNGEE. The V and J ends lost 3 bases and 4 bases, in that order; junction bases with no gene match: 22. CDR3 length: 21 amino acids. Full variable domain (missing parts from reference TRBV9 and TRBJ2-3): DSGVTQTPKHLITATGQRVTLRCSPRSGDLSVYWYQQSLDQGLQFLIQYYNGEERAKGNILERFSAQQFPDLHSELNLSSLELGDSALYFCASSDRGFGTSGHKRADTQYFGPGTRLTVL.